Below are 17 T cell receptor beta chains sequenced from a single sample in a study of blood T cell repertoires in COVID-19. Clones were read by immunoSEQ multiplex PCR, and TCRdb kept only the in-frame ones, dropping some. The repertoire includes 37,000 or so clones, 89% of them detected once, and 5% to 7% sits in the top ten. Sequencing input: peripheral blood. The receptors derive from a human donor in a cohort sampled during active COVID-19.

This clone occurred once. The rearrangement links TRBV5-1 to TRBJ2-7, with a possible D match to TRBD1 (6 bases). In germline, CDR1 is SGHRS, CDR2 YFSETQ. This CDR3 has 15 residues. The V gene lost 4 bases and the J gene lost 0 bases, with 14 bases spanning the gap. CDR3 coding DNA: TGCGCCAGCAGCATGACAGGCCCCAGCTCCTACGAGCAGTACTTC. It encodes CASSMTGPSSYEQYF.

The rearrangement uses TRBV11-2 and TRBJ2-7; D might be TRBD1 (6 bases). The CDR3 sequence is 14 residues long. V lost 2 bases and J 6 bases, leaving 14 bases between the germline ends. Germline V gene data show CDR1 as SGHAT and CDR2 as FQNNGV. The CDR3 bases are TGTGCCAGCAGCTTAACAGGGATCCTGGGCGAGCAGTACTTC. This encodes CASSLTGILGEQYF.

The chain combines TRBV29-1 with TRBJ2-6, with 8 bases identical to TRBD1. V shed 6 bases and J 0 bases; nucleotides not matched to a gene: 4. CDR1 and CDR2 (germline): SQVTM, ANQGSEA. CDR3 length: 15 residues. The CDR3 loop is CSVGTGGSGANVLTF. The DNA for the CDR3 is TGCAGCGTCGGGACAGGAGGCTCTGGGGCCAACGTCCTGACTTTC.

The CDR3 protein is CASSQDMGQGRRETQYF. As DNA, the CDR3 is TGTGCCAGCAGCCAAGATATGGGACAGGGGAGAAGGGAGACCCAGTACTTC. The rearrangement links TRBV3-1 (or the pseudogene TRBV3-2) to TRBJ2-5; TRBD1 aligns across 10 bases. Per germline, CDR1 LGHDT and CDR2 YNNKEL (reference sequence). This CDR3 contains 17 residues. V trimming: 0 bases; J trimming: 5 bases; junction bases outside the gene matches: 9.

The chain is built from TRBV18 and TRBJ2-7; D possibly corresponds to TRBD2 (6 bases). Trimming removed 3 bases at V and 7 bases at J, with 25 bases between. CDR3 length: 17 amino acids. CDR1 and CDR2 from the germline V gene are KGHSH and LQKENI. The CDR3 region is CASSPGIGAGPWGEQYF. For the CDR3, the DNA is TGTGCCAGCTCACCGGGGATTGGAGCGGGCCCGTGGGGGGAGCAGTACTTC.

The rearrangement links TRBV7-6 to TRBJ1-5, with D uncertain. Germline CDR1 reads SGHVS; CDR2 reads FNYEAQ. The CDR3 is made up of 15 amino acids. Trimming stripped 1 base from V and 4 bases from J, with 11 bases between. Written as DNA, the CDR3 is TGTGCCAGCAGCTTAGGGGCAGGCCGAAATCAGCCCCAGCATTTT. Translation gives CASSLGAGRNQPQHF.

This clone came up a few times. V and J are TRBV5-1 and TRBJ2-7, with D tentatively TRBD2 (6 bases). Germline CDR1 and CDR2: SGHRS and YFSETQ. The CDR3 totals 15 residues. V was cut by 0 bases and J by 4 bases, with 14 bases left in between. The CDR3 sequence is CASSLGLTGGYEQYF. The CDR3 DNA follows: TGCGCCAGCAGCTTGGGACTTACCGGGGGTTACGAGCAGTACTTC.

This sequence joins TRBV3-1 (or the pseudogene TRBV3-2) and TRBJ1-2; TRBD1 aligns across 7 bases. V lost 5 bases to trimming and J lost 7 bases; unmatched junction nucleotides: 7. The CDR3 sequence is 13 residues long. The germline V gene has CDR1 LGHDT and CDR2 YNNKEL (reference sequence). The CDR3 DNA sequence: TGTGCCAGCAGCACAGACAGGGAGGTTGGCTACACCTTC. Its translation is CASSTDREVGYTF.

The gene calls are TRBV7-9 and TRBJ1-2; 10 bases are a match to TRBD1. The CDR3 contains 13 residues. V shed 3 bases and J 12 bases; nucleotides not matched to a gene: 7. Germline values: CDR1 SEHNR, CDR2 FQNEAQ (reference sequence). The chain's CDR3 is CASSFETGGPDTF. The DNA for the CDR3 is TGTGCCAGCAGCTTTGAGACAGGGGGCCCGGACACCTTC.

The V and J genes are TRBV11-2 and TRBJ2-5, with D possibly matching TRBD2 (5 bases). The CDR3 length is 15 residues. Germline CDR1 and CDR2: SGHAT and FQNNGV. Trimming cost V 1 base and J 5 bases, with 14 bases left between them. In nucleotides, the CDR3 is TGTGCCAGCAGCTTAGGAGGAGGTGCAAGGGAGACCCAGTACTTC. Translating gives CASSLGGGARETQYF.

This chain connects TRBV30 to TRBJ1-4; a weak D match, TRBD1 (5 bases). The CDR3 runs 13 residues. V was shortened by 8 bases and J by 1 base, with 11 bases between the two germline ends. Germline CDR1 reads GTSNPN; CDR2 reads SVGIG (reference sequence). The chain's CDR3 is CAASGKTNEKLFF. DNA of the CDR3: TGTGCCGCATCAGGGAAAACTAATGAAAAACTGTTTTTT.

V is TRBV21-1 and J is TRBJ1-4. TRBV21-1 is an annotated pseudogene. The CDR3 covers 11 residues. CDR3 nucleotides: TGTGCCAGCAGCCGGAATGAAAAACTGTTTTTT. This sequence encodes CASSRNEKLFF.

V is TRBV6-5 and J is TRBJ2-7, with a possible D match to TRBD1 (5 bases). CDR1 and CDR2 (germline): MNHEY, SVGAGI. This CDR3 has 13 residues. The V and J ends lost 2 bases and 3 bases respectively, with 8 bases between them. CDR3 region: CASSYGAVYEQYF. The CDR3 DNA reads as TGTGCCAGCAGTTACGGGGCCGTCTACGAGCAGTACTTC.

The V gene is TRBV7-7, the J gene TRBJ2-7, with 8 nucleotides matching TRBD1. CDR1 SSHAT and CDR2 FNYEAQ come from the germline V gene (reference sequence). The CDR3 spans 17 residues. Germline trimming cut 5 bases from V and 4 bases from J; bases unmatched to any gene: 16. The CDR3 region has the DNA TGTGCCAGCAGCGTAAATGAGGACAGGGAAGAAGGGTACGAGCAGTACTTC. It translates to CASSVNEDREEGYEQYF.

The V and J genes are TRBV9 and TRBJ1-1; 7 bases are a match to TRBD1. With V trimmed by 3 bases and J by 5 bases, 10 bases remained unmatched. There are 15 residues in the CDR3. Germline V lookup: CDR1 SGDLS, CDR2 YYNGEE. The CDR3 sequence is CASSAGGGARTEAFF. In DNA, the CDR3 is TGTGCCAGCAGCGCGGGAGGGGGCGCGAGGACTGAAGCTTTCTTT.

This clone came up once. The chain is built from TRBV29-1 and TRBJ1-2; no reliable D call. With 7 bases removed from V and 3 bases from J, the gap between germline ends came to 18 bases. This CDR3 is 14 amino acids long. Germline V gives CDR1 SQVTM, CDR2 ANQGSEA. CDR3 residues: CSATSGSKDYGYTF. For the CDR3, the DNA is TGCAGCGCAACCTCCGGGTCCAAAGACTATGGCTACACCTTC.

V and J are TRBV9 and TRBJ1-1; D ambiguous. The CDR3 loop spans 13 amino acids. The germline gives CDR1 SGDLS, CDR2 YYNGEE. Trimming shortened V by 0 bases and J by 1 base, and 4 bases separated the two germline ends. CDR3 region: CASSVVRNTEAFF. CDR3 DNA sequence: TGTGCCAGCAGCGTAGTCAGGAACACTGAAGCTTTCTTT.